This T cell receptor beta chain was identified in a study of blood T cell repertoires in COVID-19. A Seattle source enrolled patients during active infection and followed them longitudinally. Per germline, CDR1 SNHLY and CDR2 FYNNEI. The CDR3 consists of 15 residues. V lost 6 bases, J lost 4 bases, and 9 bases stayed unmatched. The table came from immunoSEQ multiplex PCR; TCRdb's copy has only in-frame clones and leaves some out. This table holds some 120,000 clones, 92% found once. Material for sequencing was peripheral blood. This TCR came from a man aged 50-60 years with COVID-19, enrolled during active disease. The chain couples TRBV2 to TRBJ1-1; 9 nucleotides line up with TRBD1. CDR3 nucleotides: TGTGCCAGCAGAGCGGACAGGGGAAGAGGCACTGAAGCTTTCTTT. Its protein is CASRADRGRGTEAFF.